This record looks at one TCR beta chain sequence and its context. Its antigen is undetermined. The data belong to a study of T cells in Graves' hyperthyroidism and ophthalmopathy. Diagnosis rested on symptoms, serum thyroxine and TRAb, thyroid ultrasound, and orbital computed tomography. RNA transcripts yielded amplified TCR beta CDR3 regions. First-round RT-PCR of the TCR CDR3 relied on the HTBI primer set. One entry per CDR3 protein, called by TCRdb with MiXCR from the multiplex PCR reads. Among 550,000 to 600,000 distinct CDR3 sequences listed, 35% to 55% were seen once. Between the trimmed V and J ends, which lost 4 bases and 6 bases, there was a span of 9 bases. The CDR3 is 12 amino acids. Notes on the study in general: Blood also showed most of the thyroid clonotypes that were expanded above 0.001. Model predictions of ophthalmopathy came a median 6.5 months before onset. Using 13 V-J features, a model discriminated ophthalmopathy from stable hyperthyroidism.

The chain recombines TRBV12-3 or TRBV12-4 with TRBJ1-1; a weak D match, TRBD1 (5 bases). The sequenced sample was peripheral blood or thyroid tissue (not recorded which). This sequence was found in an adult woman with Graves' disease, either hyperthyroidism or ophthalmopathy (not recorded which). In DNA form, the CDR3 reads TGTGCCAGCAGTTGGGTGGGGGCTGAAGCTTTCTTT. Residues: CASSWVGAEAFF.